The entry below gives a single T cell receptor beta chain sequence along with its context. This sample was included in a study of blood T cell repertoires in COVID-19. Original methodology: Amplification of reference gene primers provided the estimated nucleated cell counts. Profiled with immunoSEQ multiplex PCR; TCRdb holds only in-frame clones, not every one. V and J calls and clone size come straight from that table; D and trimming were deduced from the DNA. Among approximately 290,000 clones listed, about 80% were seen once. The clonotype was recovered from a person between 65 and 80 years old with COVID-19, enrolled during active disease. Sequencing input: peripheral blood.

The CDR3 here is CASSTGQGHGYTF. The CDR3 DNA is TGTGCCAGCAGCACAGGACAGGGACATGGCTACACCTTC. This chain links TRBV7-9 with TRBJ1-2; 8 bases agree with TRBD1. V trimming: 5 bases; J trimming: 6 bases; junction bases outside the gene matches: 5. The CDR3 spans 13 residues. Germline V gene sequence: CDR1 SEHNR, CDR2 FQNEAQ (reference sequence).